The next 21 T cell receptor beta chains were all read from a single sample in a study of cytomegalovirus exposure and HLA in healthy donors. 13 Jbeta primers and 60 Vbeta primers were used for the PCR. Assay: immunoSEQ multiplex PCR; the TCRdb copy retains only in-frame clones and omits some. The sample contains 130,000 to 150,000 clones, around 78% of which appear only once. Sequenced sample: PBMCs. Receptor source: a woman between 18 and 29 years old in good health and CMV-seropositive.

The CDR3 DNA reads as TGTGCCAGCAGTGACGGTATAGGCACAGATACGCAGTATTTT. This encodes CASSDGIGTDTQYF. The chain carries TRBV6-1 and TRBJ2-3; no reliable D call. The V gene's germline CDR1 is MNHNS and CDR2 SASEGT. The V end was cut by 3 bases, the J end by 1 base, with 8 bases between. CDR3 length: 14 residues.

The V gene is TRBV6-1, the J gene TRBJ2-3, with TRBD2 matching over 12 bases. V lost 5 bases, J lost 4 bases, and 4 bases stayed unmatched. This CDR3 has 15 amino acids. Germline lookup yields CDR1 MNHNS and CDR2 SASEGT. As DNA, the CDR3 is TGTGCCAGCAGTTCCGGACTAGCGGGGCCAGATACGCAGTATTTT. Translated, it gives CASSSGLAGPDTQYF.

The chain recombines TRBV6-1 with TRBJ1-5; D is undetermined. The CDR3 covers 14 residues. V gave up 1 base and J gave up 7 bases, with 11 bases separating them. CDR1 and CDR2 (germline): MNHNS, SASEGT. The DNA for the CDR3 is TGTGCCAGCAGTGAAGAAGAGGGAGACCAGCCCCAGCATTTT. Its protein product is CASSEEEGDQPQHF.

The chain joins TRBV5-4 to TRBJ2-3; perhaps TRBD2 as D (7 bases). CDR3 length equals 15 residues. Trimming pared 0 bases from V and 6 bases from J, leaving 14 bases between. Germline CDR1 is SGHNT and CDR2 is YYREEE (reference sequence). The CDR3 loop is CASSLVRGASDTQYF. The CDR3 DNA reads TGTGCCAGCAGCTTGGTTCGGGGGGCTTCCGATACGCAGTATTTT.

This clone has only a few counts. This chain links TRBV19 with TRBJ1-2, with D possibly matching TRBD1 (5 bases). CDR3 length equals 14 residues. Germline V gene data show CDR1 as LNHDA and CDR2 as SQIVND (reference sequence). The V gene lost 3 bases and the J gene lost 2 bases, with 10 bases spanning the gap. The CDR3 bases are TGTGCCAGTAGTATGGCCAGGGTGAACTATGGCTACACCTTC. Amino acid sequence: CASSMARVNYGYTF. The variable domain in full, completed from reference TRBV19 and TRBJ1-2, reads DGGITQSPKYLFRKEGQNVTLSCEQNLNHDAMYWYRQDPGQGLRLIYYSQIVNDFQKGDIAEGYSVSREKKESFPLTVTSAQKNPTAFYLCASSMARVNYGYTFGSGTRLTVV.

This CDR3 reads CASSPNSREQYF. In nucleotides, the CDR3 is TGTGCCAGCTCACCAAACAGTCGCGAGCAGTACTTC. The chain combines TRBV18 with TRBJ2-7; no clear D. From germline, CDR1 is KGHSH and CDR2 LQKENI. This CDR3 has 12 residues. The V end lost 2 bases, the J end lost 6 bases, and 8 bases lay between the germline ends.

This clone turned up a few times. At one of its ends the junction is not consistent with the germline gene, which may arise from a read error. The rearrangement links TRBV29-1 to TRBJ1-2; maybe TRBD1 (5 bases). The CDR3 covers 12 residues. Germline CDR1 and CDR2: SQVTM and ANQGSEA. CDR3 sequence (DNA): TGCAGCGTAGGCGACGGGGACTATGTCTACACCTTC. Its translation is CSVGDGDYVYTF. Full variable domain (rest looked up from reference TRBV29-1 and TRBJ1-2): SAVISQKPSRDICQRGTSLTIQCQVDSQVTMMFWYRQQPGQSLTLIATANQGSEATYESGFVIDKFPISRPNLTFSTLTVSNMSPEDSSIYLCSVGDGDYVYTFGSGTRLTVV.

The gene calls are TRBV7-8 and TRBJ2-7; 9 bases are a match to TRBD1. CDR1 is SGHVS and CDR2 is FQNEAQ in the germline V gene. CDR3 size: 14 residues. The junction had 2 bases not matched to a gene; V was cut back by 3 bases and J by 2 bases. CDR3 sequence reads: CASSFRDRAYEQYF. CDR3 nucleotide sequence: TGTGCCAGCAGCTTCCGGGACAGGGCCTACGAGCAGTACTTC.

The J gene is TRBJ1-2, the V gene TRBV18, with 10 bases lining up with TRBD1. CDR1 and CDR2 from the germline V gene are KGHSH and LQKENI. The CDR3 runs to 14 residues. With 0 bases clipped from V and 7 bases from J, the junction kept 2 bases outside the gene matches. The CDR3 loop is CASSPPRDRGGYTF. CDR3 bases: TGTGCCAGCTCACCACCCCGGGACAGGGGTGGCTACACCTTC.

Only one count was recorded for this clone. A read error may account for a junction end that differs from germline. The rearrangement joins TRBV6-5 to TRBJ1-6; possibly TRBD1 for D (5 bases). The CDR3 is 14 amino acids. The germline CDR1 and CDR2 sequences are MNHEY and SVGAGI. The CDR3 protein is CASSDSQQVLSLHF. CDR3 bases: TGTGCCAGCAGTGACTCGCAACAGGTCCTTTCCCTCCACTTT.

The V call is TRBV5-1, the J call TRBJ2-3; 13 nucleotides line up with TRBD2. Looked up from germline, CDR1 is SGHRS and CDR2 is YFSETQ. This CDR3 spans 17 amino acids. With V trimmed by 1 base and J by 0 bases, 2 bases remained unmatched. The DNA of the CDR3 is TGCGCCAGCAGCTTGTGGGGACTAGCGGGAAGCACAGATACGCAGTATTTT. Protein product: CASSLWGLAGSTDTQYF.

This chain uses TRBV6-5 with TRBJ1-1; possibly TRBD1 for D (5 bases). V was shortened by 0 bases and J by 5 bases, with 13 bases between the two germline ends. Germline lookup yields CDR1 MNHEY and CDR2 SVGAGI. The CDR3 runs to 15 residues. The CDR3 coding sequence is TGTGCCAGCAGTTACTCCGCGGGGGGTTATACTGAAGCTTTCTTT. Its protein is CASSYSAGGYTEAFF.

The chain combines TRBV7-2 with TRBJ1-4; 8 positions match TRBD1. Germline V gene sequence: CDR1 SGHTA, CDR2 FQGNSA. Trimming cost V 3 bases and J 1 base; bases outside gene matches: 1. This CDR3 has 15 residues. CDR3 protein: CASSFDRGTNEKLFF. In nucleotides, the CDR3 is TGTGCCAGCAGCTTTGACAGGGGAACTAATGAAAAACTGTTTTTT.

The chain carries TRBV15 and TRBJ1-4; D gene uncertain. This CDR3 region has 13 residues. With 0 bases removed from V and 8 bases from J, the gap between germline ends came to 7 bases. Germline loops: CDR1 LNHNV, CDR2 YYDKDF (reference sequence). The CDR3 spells CATSREIEEKLFF. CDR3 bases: TGTGCCACCAGCAGAGAAATCGAGGAAAAACTGTTTTTT.

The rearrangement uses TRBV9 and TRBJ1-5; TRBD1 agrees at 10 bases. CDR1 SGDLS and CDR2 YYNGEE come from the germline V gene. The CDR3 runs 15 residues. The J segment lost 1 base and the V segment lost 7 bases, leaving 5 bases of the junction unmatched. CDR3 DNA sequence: TGTGCCAGCGGACAGGGGGTGTTAAGCAATCAGCCCCAGCATTTT. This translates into CASGQGVLSNQPQHF.

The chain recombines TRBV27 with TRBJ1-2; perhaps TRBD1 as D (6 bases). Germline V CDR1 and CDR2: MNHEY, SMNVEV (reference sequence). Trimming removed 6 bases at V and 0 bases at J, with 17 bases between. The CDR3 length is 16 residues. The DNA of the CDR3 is TGTGCCAGCAGGTCCCCCCTACAGGGATCTAACTATGGCTACACCTTC. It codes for CASRSPLQGSNYGYTF.

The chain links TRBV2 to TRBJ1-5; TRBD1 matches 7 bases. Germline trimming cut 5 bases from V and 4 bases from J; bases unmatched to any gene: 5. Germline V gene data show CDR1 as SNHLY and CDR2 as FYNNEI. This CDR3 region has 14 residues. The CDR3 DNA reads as TGTGCCAGCAGTATGGGACAGTCGAATCAGCCCCAGCATTTT. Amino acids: CASSMGQSNQPQHF.

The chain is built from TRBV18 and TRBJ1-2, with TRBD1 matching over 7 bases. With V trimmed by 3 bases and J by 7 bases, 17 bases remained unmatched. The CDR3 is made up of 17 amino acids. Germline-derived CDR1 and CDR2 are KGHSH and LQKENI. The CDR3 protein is CASSPLSEGARKFGYTF. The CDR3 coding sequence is TGTGCCAGCTCACCGCTTTCTGAGGGGGCGAGAAAGTTTGGCTACACCTTC.

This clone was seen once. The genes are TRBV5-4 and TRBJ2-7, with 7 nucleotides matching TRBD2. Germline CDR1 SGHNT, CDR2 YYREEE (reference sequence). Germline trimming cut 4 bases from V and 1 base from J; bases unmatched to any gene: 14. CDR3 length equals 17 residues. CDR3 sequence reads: CASSPTTASGYSYEQYF. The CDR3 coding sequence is TGTGCCAGCAGCCCAACTACCGCTAGCGGCTATTCCTACGAGCAGTACTTC. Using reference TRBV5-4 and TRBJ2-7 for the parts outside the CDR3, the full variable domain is ETGVTQSPTHLIKTRGQQVTLRCSSQSGHNTVSWYQQALGQGPQFIFQYYREEENGRGNFPPRFSGLQFPNYSSELNVNALELDDSALYLCASSPTTASGYSYEQYFGPGTRLTVT.

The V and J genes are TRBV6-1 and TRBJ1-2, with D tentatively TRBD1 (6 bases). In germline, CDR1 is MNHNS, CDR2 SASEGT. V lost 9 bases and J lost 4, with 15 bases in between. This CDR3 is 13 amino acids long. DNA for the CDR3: TGTGCCAGTAGCCAAACAGGGTCCTATGGCTACACCTTC. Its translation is CASSQTGSYGYTF.

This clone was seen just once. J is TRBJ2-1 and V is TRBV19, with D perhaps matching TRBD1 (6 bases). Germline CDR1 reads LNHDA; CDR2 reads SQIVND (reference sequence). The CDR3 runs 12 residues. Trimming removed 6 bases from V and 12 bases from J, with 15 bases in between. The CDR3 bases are TGTGCCAGTAGAAAGGGACAATCGTCGCAGTTCTTC. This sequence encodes CASRKGQSSQFF.